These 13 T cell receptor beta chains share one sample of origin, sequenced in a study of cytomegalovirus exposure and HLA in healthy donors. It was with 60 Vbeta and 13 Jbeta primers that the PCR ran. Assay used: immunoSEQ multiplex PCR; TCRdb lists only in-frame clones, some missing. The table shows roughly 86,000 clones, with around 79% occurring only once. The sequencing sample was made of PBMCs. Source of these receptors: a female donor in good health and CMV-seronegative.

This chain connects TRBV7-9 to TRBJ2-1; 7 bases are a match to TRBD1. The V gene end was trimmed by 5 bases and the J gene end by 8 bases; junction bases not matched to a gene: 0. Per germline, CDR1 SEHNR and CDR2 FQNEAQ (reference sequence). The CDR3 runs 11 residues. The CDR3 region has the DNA TGTGCCAGCAGCCAGGGGGATGAGCAGTTCTTC. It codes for CASSQGDEQFF.

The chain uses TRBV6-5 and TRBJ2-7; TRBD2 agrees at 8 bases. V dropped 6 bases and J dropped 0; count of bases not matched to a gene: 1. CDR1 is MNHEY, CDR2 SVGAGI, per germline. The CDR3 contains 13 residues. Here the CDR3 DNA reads TGTGCCAGCAGGACTAGCGTCTCCTACGAGCAGTACTTC. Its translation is CASRTSVSYEQYF.

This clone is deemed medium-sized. The CDR3 DNA reads TGTGCCAGCAGCGGGGGCGTTTCCGCCGGGGAGCTGTTTTTT. Amino acid sequence: CASSGGVSAGELFF. The chain combines TRBV5-4 with TRBJ2-2, with a weak D call TRBD1 (6 bases). The ends were cut back, 4 bases at V and 6 bases at J, with 13 bases in the middle. The CDR3 length is 14 residues. Germline V lookup: CDR1 SGHNT, CDR2 YYREEE (reference sequence).

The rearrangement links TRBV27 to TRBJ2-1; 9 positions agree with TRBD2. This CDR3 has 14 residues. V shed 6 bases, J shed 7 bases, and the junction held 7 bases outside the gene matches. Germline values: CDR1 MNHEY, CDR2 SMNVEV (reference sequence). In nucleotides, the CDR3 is TGTGCCAGCAGCCCCCAGCGGGAGGTAAATGAGCAGTTCTTC. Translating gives CASSPQREVNEQFF.

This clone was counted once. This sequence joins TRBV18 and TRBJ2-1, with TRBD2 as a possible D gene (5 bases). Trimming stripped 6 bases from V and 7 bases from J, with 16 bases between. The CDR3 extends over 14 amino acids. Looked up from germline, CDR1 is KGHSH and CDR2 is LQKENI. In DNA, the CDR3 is TGTGCCAGCTCCCTGGGCCCGACGGGGAATGAGCAGTTCTTC. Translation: CASSLGPTGNEQFF.

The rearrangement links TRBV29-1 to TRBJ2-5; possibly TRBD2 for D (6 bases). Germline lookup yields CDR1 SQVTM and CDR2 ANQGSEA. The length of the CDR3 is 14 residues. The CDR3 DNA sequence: TGCGGCGGGGCCAGGGACTTCGCGGAAGAGACCCAGTACTTC. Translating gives CGGARDFAEETQYF.

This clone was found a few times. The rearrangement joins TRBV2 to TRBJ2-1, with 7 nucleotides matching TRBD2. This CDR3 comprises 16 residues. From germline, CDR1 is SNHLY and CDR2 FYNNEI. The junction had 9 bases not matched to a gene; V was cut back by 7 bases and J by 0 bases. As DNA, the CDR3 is TGTGCCAGCAAGGATCGGGACTACCGCTCCTACAATGAGCAGTTCTTC. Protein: CASKDRDYRSYNEQFF.

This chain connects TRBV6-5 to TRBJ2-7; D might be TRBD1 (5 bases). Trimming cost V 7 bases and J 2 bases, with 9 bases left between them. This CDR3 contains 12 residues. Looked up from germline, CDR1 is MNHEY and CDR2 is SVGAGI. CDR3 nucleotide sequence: TGTGCCAGCACCTTAGGGGCCTACGAGCAGTACTTC. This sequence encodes CASTLGAYEQYF.

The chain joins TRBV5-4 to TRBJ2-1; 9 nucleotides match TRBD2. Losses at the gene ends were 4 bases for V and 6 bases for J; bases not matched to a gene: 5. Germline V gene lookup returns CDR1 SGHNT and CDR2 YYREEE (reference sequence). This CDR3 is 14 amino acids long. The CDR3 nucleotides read TGTGCCAGCAGCCCACGGCGGGAGGGCAATGAGCAGTTCTTC. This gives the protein CASSPRREGNEQFF. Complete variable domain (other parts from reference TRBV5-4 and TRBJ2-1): ETGVTQSPTHLIKTRGQQVTLRCSSQSGHNTVSWYQQALGQGPQFIFQYYREEENGRGNFPPRFSGLQFPNYSSELNVNALELDDSALYLCASSPRREGNEQFFGPGTRLTVL.

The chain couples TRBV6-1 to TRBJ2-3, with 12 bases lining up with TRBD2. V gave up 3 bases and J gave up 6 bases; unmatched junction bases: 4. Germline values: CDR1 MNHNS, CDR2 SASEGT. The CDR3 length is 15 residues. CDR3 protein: CASSETSGSWDTQYF. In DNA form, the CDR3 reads TGTGCCAGCAGTGAGACTAGCGGGAGCTGGGATACGCAGTATTTT.

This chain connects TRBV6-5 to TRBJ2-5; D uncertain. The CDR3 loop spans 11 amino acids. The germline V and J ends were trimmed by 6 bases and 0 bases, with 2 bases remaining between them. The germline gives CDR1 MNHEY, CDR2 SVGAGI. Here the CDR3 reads CASSYQETQYF. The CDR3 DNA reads TGTGCCAGCAGCTACCAAGAGACCCAGTACTTC.

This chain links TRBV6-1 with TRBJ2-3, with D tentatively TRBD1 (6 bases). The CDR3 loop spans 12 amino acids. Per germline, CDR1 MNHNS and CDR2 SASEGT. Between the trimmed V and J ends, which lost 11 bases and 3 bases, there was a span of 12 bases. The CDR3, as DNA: TGTGCCGCAAACAGGGTTACAGATACGCAGTATTTT. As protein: CAANRVTDTQYF.

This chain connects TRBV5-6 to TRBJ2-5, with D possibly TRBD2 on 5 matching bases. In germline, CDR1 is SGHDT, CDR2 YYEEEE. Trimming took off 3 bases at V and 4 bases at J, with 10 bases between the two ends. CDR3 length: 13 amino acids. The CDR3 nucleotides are TGTGCCAGCAGCTCCGGACTTTCAGAGACCCAGTACTTC. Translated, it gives CASSSGLSETQYF.